The source of this TCR beta chain is a study of monozygotic twins with cystic fibrosis. Trimming cost V 5 bases and J 2 bases, with 19 bases left between them. The CDR3 extends over 17 amino acids. Germline CDR1 is SEHNR and CDR2 is FQNEAQ (reference sequence). Only in-frame clones appear in the TCRdb table, and some are missing; sequencing was by immunoSEQ multiplex PCR. The repertoire has 30,000 to 35,000 clones, approximately 97% of them found once; the top ten carry about 0.16%. This clonotype was sampled from a girl aged 2 to 10 with cystic fibrosis. The V call is TRBV7-9, the J call TRBJ1-5, with D perhaps TRBD1 (5 bases). Material for sequencing was blood. In DNA form, the CDR3 reads TGTGCCAGCAGCGCTTGGGACGGCTTGAAGGGCAATCAGCCCCAGCATTTT. Translated: CASSAWDGLKGNQPQHF.